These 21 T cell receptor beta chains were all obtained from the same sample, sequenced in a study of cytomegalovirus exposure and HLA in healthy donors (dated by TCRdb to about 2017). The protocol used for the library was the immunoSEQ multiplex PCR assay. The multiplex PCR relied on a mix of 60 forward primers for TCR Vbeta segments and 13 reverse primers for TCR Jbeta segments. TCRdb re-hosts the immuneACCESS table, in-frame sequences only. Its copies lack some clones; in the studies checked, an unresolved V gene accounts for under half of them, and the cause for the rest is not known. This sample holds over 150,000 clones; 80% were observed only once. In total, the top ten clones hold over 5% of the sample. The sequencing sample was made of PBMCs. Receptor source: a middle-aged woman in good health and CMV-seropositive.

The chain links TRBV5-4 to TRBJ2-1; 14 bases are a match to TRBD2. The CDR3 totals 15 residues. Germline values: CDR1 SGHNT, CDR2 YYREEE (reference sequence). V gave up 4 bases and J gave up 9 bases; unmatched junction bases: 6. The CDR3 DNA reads TGTGCCAGCAGCCACGGACTAGCGGGAGGAAGTGAGCAGTTCTTC. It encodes CASSHGLAGGSEQFF.

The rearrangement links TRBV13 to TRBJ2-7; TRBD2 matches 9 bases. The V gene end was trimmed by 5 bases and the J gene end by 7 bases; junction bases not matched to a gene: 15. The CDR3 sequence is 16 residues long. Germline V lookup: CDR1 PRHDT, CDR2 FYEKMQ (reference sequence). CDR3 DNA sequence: TGTGCCAGCAGCCACCCGGGGGTAGCGGGAGCTACGGAGCAGTACTTC. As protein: CASSHPGVAGATEQYF.

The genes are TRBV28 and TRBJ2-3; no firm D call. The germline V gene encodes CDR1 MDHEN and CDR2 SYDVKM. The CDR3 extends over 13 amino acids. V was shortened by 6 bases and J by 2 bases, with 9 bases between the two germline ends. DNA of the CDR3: TGTGCCAGCAGGCGAACCGCCACAGATACGCAGTATTTT. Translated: CASRRTATDTQYF.

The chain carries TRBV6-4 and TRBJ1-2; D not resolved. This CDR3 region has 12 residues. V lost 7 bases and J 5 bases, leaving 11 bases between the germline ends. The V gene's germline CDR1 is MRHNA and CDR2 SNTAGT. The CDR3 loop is CASMYQAYGYTF. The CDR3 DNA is TGTGCCAGCATGTATCAGGCGTATGGCTACACCTTC.

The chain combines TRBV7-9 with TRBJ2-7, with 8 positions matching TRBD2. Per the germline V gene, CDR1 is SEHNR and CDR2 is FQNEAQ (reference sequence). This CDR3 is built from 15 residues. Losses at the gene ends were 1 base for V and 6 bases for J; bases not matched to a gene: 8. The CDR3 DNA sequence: TGTGCCAGCAGCTTAGTGAGTAGCGGGACCGCCGAGCAGTACTTC. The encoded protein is CASSLVSSGTAEQYF.

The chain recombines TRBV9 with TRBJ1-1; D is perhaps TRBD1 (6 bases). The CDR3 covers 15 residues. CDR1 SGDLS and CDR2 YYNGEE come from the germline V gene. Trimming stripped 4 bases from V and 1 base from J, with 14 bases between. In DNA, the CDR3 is TGTGCCAGCAGCTTTAACTTAGGGGGGAACACTGAAGCTTTCTTT. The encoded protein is CASSFNLGGNTEAFF.

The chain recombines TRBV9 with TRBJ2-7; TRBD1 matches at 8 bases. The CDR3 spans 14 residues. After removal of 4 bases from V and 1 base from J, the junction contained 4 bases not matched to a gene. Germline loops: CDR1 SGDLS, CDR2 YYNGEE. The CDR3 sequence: CASSSTGGSYEQYF. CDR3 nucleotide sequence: TGTGCCAGCAGCTCAACAGGGGGTTCCTACGAGCAGTACTTC.

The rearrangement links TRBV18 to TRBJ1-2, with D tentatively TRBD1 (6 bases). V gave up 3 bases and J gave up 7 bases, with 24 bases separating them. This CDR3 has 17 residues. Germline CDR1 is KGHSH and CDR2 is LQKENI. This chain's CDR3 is CASSPGMGAKTVRGYTF. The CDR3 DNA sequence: TGTGCCAGCTCACCGGGCATGGGGGCGAAGACAGTTCGTGGCTACACCTTC.

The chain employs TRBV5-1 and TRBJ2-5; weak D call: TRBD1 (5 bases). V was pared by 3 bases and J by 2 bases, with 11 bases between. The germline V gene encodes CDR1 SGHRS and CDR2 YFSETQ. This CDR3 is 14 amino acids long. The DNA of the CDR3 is TGCGCCAGCAGCTCCGGACAAGTACAAGAGACCCAGTACTTC. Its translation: CASSSGQVQETQYF.

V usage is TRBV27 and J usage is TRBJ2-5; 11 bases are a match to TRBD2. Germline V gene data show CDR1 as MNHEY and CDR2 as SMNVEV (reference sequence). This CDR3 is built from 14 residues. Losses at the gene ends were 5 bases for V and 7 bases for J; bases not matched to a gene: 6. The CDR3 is CASSTSSGRATQYF. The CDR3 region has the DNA TGTGCCAGCAGTACTAGTAGCGGGAGGGCGACCCAGTACTTC.

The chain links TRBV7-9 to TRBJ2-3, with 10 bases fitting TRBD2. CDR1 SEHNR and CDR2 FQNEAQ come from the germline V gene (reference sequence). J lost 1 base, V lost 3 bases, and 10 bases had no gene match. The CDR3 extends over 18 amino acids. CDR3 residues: CASSFGLAALGGTDTQYF. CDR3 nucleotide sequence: TGTGCCAGCAGCTTCGGACTAGCGGCCCTGGGGGGCACAGATACGCAGTATTTT.

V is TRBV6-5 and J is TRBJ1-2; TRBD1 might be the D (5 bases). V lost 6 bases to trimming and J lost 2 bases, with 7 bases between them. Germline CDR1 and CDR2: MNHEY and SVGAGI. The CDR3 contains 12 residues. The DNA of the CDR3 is TGTGCCAGCAGCGACAGAAACTATGGCTACACCTTC. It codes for CASSDRNYGYTF.

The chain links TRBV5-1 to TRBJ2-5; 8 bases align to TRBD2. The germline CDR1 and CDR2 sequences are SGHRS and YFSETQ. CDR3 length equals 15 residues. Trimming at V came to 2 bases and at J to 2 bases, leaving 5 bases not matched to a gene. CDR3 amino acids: CASSFRGGTQETQYF. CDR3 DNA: TGCGCCAGCAGCTTTCGGGGGGGAACACAAGAGACCCAGTACTTC.

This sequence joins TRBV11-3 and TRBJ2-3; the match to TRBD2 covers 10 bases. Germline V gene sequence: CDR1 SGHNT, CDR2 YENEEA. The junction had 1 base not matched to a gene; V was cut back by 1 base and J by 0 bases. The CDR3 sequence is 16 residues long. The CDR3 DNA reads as TGTGCCAGCAGCTTAGTAGCGGGAGGAAGCACAGATACGCAGTATTTT. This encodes CASSLVAGGSTDTQYF.

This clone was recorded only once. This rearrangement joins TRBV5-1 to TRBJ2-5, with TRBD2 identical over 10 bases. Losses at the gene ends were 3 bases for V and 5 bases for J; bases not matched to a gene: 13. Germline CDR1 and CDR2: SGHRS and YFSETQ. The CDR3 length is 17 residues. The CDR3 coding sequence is TGCGCCAGCAGCTCGGGTGGGCTAGCGGGAGTAGGGGAGACCCAGTACTTC. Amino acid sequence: CASSSGGLAGVGETQYF.

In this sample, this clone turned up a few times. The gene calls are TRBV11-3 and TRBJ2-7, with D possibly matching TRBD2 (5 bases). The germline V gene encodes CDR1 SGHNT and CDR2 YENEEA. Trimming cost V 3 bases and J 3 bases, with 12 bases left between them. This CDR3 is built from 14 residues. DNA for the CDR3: TGTGCCAGCAGCTTGAGCGGTACCCGCTACGAGCAGTACTTC. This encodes CASSLSGTRYEQYF.

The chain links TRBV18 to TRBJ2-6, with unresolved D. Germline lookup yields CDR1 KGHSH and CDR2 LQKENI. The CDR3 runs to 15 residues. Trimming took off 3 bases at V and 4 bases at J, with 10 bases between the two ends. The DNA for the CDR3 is TGTGCCAGCTCACCCCTTCCTGGCGGGGCCAACGTCCTGACTTTC. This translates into CASSPLPGGANVLTF.

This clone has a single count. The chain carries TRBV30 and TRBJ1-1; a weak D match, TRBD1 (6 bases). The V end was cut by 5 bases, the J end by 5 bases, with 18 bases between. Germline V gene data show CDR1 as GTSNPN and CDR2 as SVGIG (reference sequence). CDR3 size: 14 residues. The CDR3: CAWGPGGGRTEAFF. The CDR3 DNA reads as TGTGCCTGGGGGCCGGGCGGGGGGCGGACTGAAGCTTTCTTT.

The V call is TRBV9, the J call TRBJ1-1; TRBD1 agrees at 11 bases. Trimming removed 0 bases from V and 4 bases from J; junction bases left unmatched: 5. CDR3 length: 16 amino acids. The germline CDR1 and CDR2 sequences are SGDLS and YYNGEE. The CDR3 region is CASSVVDRGPSTEAFF. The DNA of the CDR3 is TGTGCCAGCAGCGTAGTGGACAGGGGGCCGAGCACTGAAGCTTTCTTT.

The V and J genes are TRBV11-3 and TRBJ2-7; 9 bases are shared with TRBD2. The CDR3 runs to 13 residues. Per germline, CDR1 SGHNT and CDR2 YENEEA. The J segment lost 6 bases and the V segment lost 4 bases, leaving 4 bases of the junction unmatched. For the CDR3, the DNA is TGTGCCAGCAGCTGGGGACTAGCCCCCGAGCAGTACTTC. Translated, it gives CASSWGLAPEQYF.

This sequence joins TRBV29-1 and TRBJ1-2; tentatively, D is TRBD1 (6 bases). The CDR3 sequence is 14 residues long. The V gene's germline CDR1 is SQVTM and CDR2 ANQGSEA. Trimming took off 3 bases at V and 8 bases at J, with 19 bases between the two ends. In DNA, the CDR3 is TGCAGCGTTGACCAGGACAGATTTACTGTGGGCTACACCTTC. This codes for CSVDQDRFTVGYTF.